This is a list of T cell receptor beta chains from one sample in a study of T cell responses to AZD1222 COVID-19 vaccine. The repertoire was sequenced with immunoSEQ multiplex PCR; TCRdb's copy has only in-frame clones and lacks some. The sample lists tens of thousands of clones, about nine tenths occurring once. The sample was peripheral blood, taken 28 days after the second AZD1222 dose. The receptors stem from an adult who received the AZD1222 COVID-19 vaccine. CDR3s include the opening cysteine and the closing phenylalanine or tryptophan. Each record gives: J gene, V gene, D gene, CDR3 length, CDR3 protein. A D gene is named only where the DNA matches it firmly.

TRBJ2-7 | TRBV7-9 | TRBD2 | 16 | CASSNPGGPLVYEQYF
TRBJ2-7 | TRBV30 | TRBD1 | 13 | CAWGTANFYEQYF
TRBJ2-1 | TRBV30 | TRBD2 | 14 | CAWGRGGLNNEQFF
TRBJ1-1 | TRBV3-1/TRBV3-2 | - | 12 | CASSQPGTEAFF
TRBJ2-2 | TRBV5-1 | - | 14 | CASSPDSFTGELFF
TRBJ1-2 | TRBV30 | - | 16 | CAWRKLRGPSNYGYTF
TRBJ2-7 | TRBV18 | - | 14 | CASSPGGPSYEQYF
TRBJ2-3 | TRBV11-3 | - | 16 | CASSSSWTSSTDTQYF
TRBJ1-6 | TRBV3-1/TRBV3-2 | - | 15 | CASKAASSYNSPLHF
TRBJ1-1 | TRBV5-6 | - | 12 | CASSLFTGEAFF
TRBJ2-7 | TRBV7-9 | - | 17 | CASSSLGRPQRSNEQYF
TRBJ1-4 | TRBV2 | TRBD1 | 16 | CASTEEGASTNEKLFF
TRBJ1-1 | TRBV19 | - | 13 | CASSMRGDTEAFF
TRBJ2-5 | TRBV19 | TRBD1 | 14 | CASRTGGPQETQYF
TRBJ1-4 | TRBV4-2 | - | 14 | CASSQGQLNEKLFF
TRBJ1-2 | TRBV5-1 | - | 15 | CASSDLDGFNYGYTF
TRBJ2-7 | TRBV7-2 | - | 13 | CASSRDRSYEQYF
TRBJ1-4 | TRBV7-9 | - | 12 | CASSWGGEKLFF
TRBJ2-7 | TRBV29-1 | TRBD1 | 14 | CSVGGEPGGYEQYF
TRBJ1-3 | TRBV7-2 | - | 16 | CASSLESTSSGNTIYF
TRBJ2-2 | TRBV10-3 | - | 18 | CAISESVTGKQNTGELFF
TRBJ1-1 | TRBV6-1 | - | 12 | CASSSPALEAFF
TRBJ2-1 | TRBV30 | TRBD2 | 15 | CAWRTPGLAGSEQFF
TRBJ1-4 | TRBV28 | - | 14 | CASGATAGSGKLFF
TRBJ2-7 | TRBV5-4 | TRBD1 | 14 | CASSSIQGTYEQYF
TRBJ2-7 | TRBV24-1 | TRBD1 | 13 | CATSDLDRGRQYF
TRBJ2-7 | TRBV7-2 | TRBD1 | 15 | CASSLDRGPGYEQYF
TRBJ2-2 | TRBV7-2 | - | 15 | CASSPAVTQTGELFF
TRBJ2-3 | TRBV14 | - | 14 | CASSQGARTDTQYF
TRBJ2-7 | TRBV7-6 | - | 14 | CASSLARSSYEQYF
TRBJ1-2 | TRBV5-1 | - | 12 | CASSLESRGYTF
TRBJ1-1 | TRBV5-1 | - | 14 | CASSLDGERTEAFF
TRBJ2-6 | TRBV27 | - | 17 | CASSMGRLGSGANVLTF
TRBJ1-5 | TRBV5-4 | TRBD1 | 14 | CASSLPGQYQPQHF
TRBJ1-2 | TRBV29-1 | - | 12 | CSVEDRPYGYTF
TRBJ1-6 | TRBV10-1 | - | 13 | CASIPVGNSPLHF
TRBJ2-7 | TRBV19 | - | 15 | CASSMVYRETYEQYF
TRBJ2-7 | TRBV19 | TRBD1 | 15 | CASSMGTGSSYEQYF
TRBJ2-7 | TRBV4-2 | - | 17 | CASSQVAVPNYLYEQYF
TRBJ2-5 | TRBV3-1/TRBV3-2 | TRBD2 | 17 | CASSPLGAGGPRETQYF
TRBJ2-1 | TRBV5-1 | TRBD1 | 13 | CASRTGQGHEQFF
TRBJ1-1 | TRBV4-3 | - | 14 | CASSQDNRNTEAFF
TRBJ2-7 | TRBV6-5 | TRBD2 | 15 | CASSYTGTRGYEQYF
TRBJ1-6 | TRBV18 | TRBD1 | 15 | CASSMGQGARSPLHF
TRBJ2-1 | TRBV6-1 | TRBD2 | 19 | CASSDPPGLAGSSYNEQFF
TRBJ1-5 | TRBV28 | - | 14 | CASSPGTGGPEQHF
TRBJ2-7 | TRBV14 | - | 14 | CASSRRIGSGEQYF
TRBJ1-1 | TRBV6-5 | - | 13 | CASSRTRNTEAFF
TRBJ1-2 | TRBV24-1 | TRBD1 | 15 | CATSDPGQGVYGYTF
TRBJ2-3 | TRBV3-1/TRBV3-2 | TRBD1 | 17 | CASSQTKTGEYRDTQYF
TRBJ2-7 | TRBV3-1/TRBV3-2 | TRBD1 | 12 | CASSTRQGRAYF
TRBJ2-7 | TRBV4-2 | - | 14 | CASSPSRLGHEQYF
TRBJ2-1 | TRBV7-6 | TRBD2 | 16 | CASSQLRGTAYNEQFF
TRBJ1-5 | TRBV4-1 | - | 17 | CASSQEGWTAYNQPQHF
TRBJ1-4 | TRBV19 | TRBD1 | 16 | CASSIVRTGGNEKLFF
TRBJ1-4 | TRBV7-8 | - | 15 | CASSSRRVTNEKLFF
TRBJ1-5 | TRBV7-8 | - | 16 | CASSLEPGRGRQPQHF
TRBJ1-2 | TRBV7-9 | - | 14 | CASSSWGRDYGYTF
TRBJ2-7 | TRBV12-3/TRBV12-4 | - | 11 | CASSPSYEQYF